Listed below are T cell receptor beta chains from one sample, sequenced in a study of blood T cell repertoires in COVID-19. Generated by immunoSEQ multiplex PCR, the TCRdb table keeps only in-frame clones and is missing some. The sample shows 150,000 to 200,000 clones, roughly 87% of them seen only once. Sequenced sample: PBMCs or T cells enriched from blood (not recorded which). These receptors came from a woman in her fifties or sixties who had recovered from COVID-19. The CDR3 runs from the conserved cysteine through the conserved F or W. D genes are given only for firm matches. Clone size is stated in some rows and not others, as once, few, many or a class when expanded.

CDR3 protein: CASFPWDIGKHEQFF; CDR3 DNA: TGTGCCAGCTTCCCCTGGGACATTGGTAAACATGAGCAGTTCTTC; J gene: TRBJ2-1; V gene: TRBV7-8; D gene: .; clone size: once
CDR3 protein: CASSQGPTTNEKLFF; CDR3 DNA: TGTGCCAGCAGCCAAGGGCCCACAACTAATGAAAAACTGTTTTTT; J gene: TRBJ1-4; V gene: TRBV4-2; D gene: .; clone size: few
CDR3 protein: CASSRQGNYEQYF; CDR3 DNA: TGTGCCAGCAGCCGACAGGGGAACTACGAGCAGTACTTC; J gene: TRBJ2-7; V gene: TRBV5-4; D gene: TRBD1; clone size: few
CDR3 protein: CSAAVGLGSYEQYF; CDR3 DNA: TGCAGCGCCGCCGTAGGACTAGGCTCCTACGAGCAGTACTTC; J gene: TRBJ2-7; V gene: TRBV29-1; D gene: TRBD2; clone size: .
CDR3 protein: CASSLERTRKNTGELFF; CDR3 DNA: TGTGCCAGCAGCTTAGAACGGACAAGAAAGAACACCGGGGAGCTGTTTTTT; J gene: TRBJ2-2; V gene: TRBV7-6; D gene: .; clone size: .
CDR3 protein: CASSEGGGQMGYTF; CDR3 DNA: TGTGCCAGCAGTGAGGGGGGTGGACAAATGGGCTACACCTTC; J gene: TRBJ1-2; V gene: TRBV2; D gene: .; clone size: few
CDR3 protein: CASSLGGVNSGNTIYF; CDR3 DNA: TGCGCCAGCAGCTTAGGAGGGGTAAACTCTGGAAACACCATATATTTT; J gene: TRBJ1-3; V gene: TRBV5-1; D gene: .; clone size: .
CDR3 protein: CASSLQKNIQYF; CDR3 DNA: TGTGCCAGCAGCTTACAAAAAAACATTCAGTACTTC; J gene: TRBJ2-4; V gene: TRBV11-3; D gene: .; clone size: .
CDR3 protein: CASALVGLAEFF; CDR3 DNA: TGTGCCAGCGCATTGGTCGGACTAGCCGAGTTCTTC; J gene: TRBJ2-1; V gene: TRBV27; D gene: TRBD2; clone size: .
CDR3 protein: CASRSLEQYF; CDR3 DNA: TGTGCCAGCAGGTCTCTAGAGCAGTACTTC; J gene: TRBJ2-7; V gene: TRBV6-5; D gene: .; clone size: .
CDR3 protein: CASSLTTGSNSPLHF; CDR3 DNA: TGTGCCAGCAGTCTGACGACAGGGAGTAATTCACCCCTCCACTTT; J gene: TRBJ1-6; V gene: TRBV28; D gene: TRBD1; clone size: .
CDR3 protein: CASSSRLVGGSGNTIYF; CDR3 DNA: TGTGCCAGCAGCTCCAGGCTTGTGGGGGGCTCTGGAAACACCATATATTTT; J gene: TRBJ1-3; V gene: TRBV7-8; D gene: .; clone size: .
CDR3 protein: CASSPVGAAVGLGGELFF; CDR3 DNA: TGTGCCAGCAGCCCAGTAGGGGCGGCGGTCGGTTTGGGCGGGGAGCTGTTTTTT; J gene: TRBJ2-2; V gene: TRBV4-2; D gene: .; clone size: .
CDR3 protein: CASSWTVGNTIYF; CDR3 DNA: TGTGCCAGCAGTTGGACAGTTGGAAACACCATATATTTT; J gene: TRBJ1-3; V gene: TRBV6-5; D gene: .; clone size: few
CDR3 protein: CASSPGLGGEQYF; CDR3 DNA: TGTGCCAGCAGCCCCGGACTAGGAGGCGAGCAGTACTTC; J gene: TRBJ2-7; V gene: TRBV6-6; D gene: TRBD2; clone size: .
CDR3 protein: CASSQSSGTRWCWVGQETQYF; CDR3 DNA: TGCGCCAGCAGTCAATCGAGTGGGACTAGATGGTGCTGGGTGGGTCAAGAGACCCAGTACTTC; J gene: TRBJ2-5; V gene: TRBV23-1; D gene: TRBD2; clone size: .
CDR3 protein: CASSSPGLAGEGAEQFF; CDR3 DNA: TGTGCCAGCAGTTCCCCGGGGCTAGCGGGAGAAGGGGCTGAGCAGTTCTTC; J gene: TRBJ2-1; V gene: TRBV6-2/TRBV6-3; D gene: TRBD2; clone size: .
CDR3 protein: CASSQSGRYEQYF; CDR3 DNA: TGTGCCAGCAGCCAAAGCGGGAGGTACGAGCAGTACTTC; J gene: TRBJ2-7; V gene: TRBV28; D gene: TRBD2; clone size: .
CDR3 protein: CASSQDRTTSGSYEQYF; CDR3 DNA: TGTGCCAGCAGCCAAGACCGGACGACTAGCGGTTCTTACGAGCAGTACTTC; J gene: TRBJ2-7; V gene: TRBV3-1/TRBV3-2; D gene: TRBD2; clone size: once
CDR3 protein: CASSLVGLAGGWQFF; CDR3 DNA: TGTGCCAGCAGCTTAGTAGGACTAGCGGGTGGATGGCAGTTCTTC; J gene: TRBJ2-1; V gene: TRBV7-9; D gene: TRBD2; clone size: .
CDR3 protein: CASSRDRVYGYTF; CDR3 DNA: TGTGCCAGCAGCCGAGACAGGGTTTATGGCTACACCTTC; J gene: TRBJ1-2; V gene: TRBV7-2; D gene: TRBD1; clone size: .
CDR3 protein: CASSSQAGGGDTQYF; CDR3 DNA: TGTGCCAGCAGTTCACAAGCGGGAGGGGGAGATACGCAGTATTTT; J gene: TRBJ2-3; V gene: TRBV28; D gene: TRBD2; clone size: .
CDR3 protein: CASSPGQGGDTEAFF; CDR3 DNA: TGCGCCAGCAGCCCGGGACAGGGGGGCGACACTGAAGCTTTCTTT; J gene: TRBJ1-1; V gene: TRBV5-1; D gene: TRBD1; clone size: .
CDR3 protein: CASSVGEAGYNEQFF; CDR3 DNA: TGTGCCAGCAGTGTAGGAGAAGCGGGGTACAATGAGCAGTTCTTC; J gene: TRBJ2-1; V gene: TRBV25-1; D gene: TRBD2; clone size: .
CDR3 protein: CASSYLQGSYEQYF; CDR3 DNA: TGTGCCAGCAGTTATCTACAGGGGTCCTACGAGCAGTACTTC; J gene: TRBJ2-7; V gene: TRBV6-5; D gene: TRBD1; clone size: .
CDR3 protein: CASSEYGTGPNYGYTF; CDR3 DNA: TGTGCCAGCAGTGAATACGGGACAGGGCCTAACTATGGCTACACCTTC; J gene: TRBJ1-2; V gene: TRBV25-1; D gene: TRBD1; clone size: .
CDR3 protein: CASRSIRAYNEQFF; CDR3 DNA: TGTGCCAGCAGATCTATCAGGGCCTACAATGAGCAGTTCTTC; J gene: TRBJ2-1; V gene: TRBV11-2; D gene: .; clone size: .
CDR3 protein: CASSLSVEYGYTF; CDR3 DNA: TGTGCCAGCAGCTTGAGTGTAGAATACGGCTACACCTTC; J gene: TRBJ1-2; V gene: TRBV7-6; D gene: .; clone size: once
CDR3 protein: CASSLGISAGELFF; CDR3 DNA: TGTGCCAGCAGCCTAGGTATTAGTGCCGGGGAGCTGTTTTTT; J gene: TRBJ2-2; V gene: TRBV7-9; D gene: .; clone size: .
CDR3 protein: CATSELGQGLAGELFF; CDR3 DNA: TGTGCCACCAGTGAGCTGGGACAGGGTCTAGCCGGGGAGCTGTTTTTT; J gene: TRBJ2-2; V gene: TRBV24-1; D gene: TRBD1; clone size: .
CDR3 protein: CASSYDRGRYNEQFF; CDR3 DNA: TGTGCCAGCAGTTATGACCGCGGGAGGTACAATGAGCAGTTCTTC; J gene: TRBJ2-1; V gene: TRBV7-9; D gene: TRBD2; clone size: .
CDR3 protein: CASSPLGRNSPLHF; CDR3 DNA: TGTGCCAGCTCACCACTGGGGAGAAATTCACCCCTCCACTTT; J gene: TRBJ1-6; V gene: TRBV18; D gene: .; clone size: .
CDR3 protein: CASSPTGAGHYGYTF; CDR3 DNA: TGTGCCAGCAGCCCCACAGGGGCTGGGCATTATGGCTACACCTTC; J gene: TRBJ1-2; V gene: TRBV5-4; D gene: TRBD1; clone size: .
CDR3 protein: CASRRLANYEQYF; CDR3 DNA: TGTGCCAGCAGGCGACTAGCCAACTACGAGCAGTACTTC; J gene: TRBJ2-7; V gene: TRBV7-8; D gene: TRBD2; clone size: .
CDR3 protein: CATSDVRGEVFHEQFF; CDR3 DNA: TGTGCCACCAGTGATGTAAGGGGTGAGGTGTTCCATGAGCAGTTCTTC; J gene: TRBJ2-1; V gene: TRBV24-1; D gene: .; clone size: .
CDR3 protein: CASSQRTGSTDTQYF; CDR3 DNA: TGTGCCAGCAGCCAAAGGACAGGGAGCACAGATACGCAGTATTTT; J gene: TRBJ2-3; V gene: TRBV14; D gene: TRBD1; clone size: .
CDR3 protein: CASSARGSGNTIYF; CDR3 DNA: TGTGCCAGCAGCGCGCGGGGCTCTGGAAACACCATATATTTT; J gene: TRBJ1-3; V gene: TRBV9; D gene: .; clone size: once
CDR3 protein: CASTSGTGRAPFLHF; CDR3 DNA: TGCGCCAGCACTTCCGGGACAGGGAGGGCCCCCTTCCTCCACTTT; J gene: TRBJ1-6; V gene: TRBV5-1; D gene: TRBD1; clone size: .
CDR3 protein: CSALRSTEAFF; CDR3 DNA: TGCAGCGCCCTCCGTAGCACTGAAGCTTTCTTT; J gene: TRBJ1-1; V gene: TRBV29-1; D gene: .; clone size: once
CDR3 protein: CASSLDEGRTPKQYF; CDR3 DNA: TGCGCCAGCAGCTTGGACGAGGGAAGGACGCCGAAGCAGTACTTC; J gene: TRBJ2-7; V gene: TRBV5-1; D gene: .; clone size: .
CDR3 protein: CASSGRTGTSGGTEAFF; CDR3 DNA: TGCGCCAGCAGTGGTCGGACAGGGACTTCTGGGGGCACTGAAGCTTTCTTT; J gene: TRBJ1-1; V gene: TRBV10-1; D gene: TRBD1; clone size: .
CDR3 protein: CAIMSTSGSYEQYF; CDR3 DNA: TGTGCCATCATGTCGACTAGCGGGTCCTACGAGCAGTACTTC; J gene: TRBJ2-7; V gene: TRBV10-3; D gene: TRBD2; clone size: .
CDR3 protein: CASSESFPDNEQFF; CDR3 DNA: TGCGCCAGCAGTGAGTCGTTCCCCGACAATGAGCAGTTCTTC; J gene: TRBJ2-1; V gene: TRBV10-2; D gene: .; clone size: .
CDR3 protein: CASSLEYRTSGSRRNEQFF; CDR3 DNA: TGTGCCAGCAGCTTAGAATACAGGACTAGCGGGAGCAGGCGCAATGAGCAGTTCTTC; J gene: TRBJ2-1; V gene: TRBV13; D gene: TRBD2; clone size: few